This section outlines one T cell receptor beta chain sequence together with its context. This entry is derived from a study of Ad26.COV2.S vaccination and SARS-CoV-2 variants. The overall study: COV1001, an Ad26.COV2.S trial, supplied this vaccine-arm donor. The authors gave Ad26.COV2.S intramuscularly, either once or twice 56 days apart.

Here immunoSEQ multiplex PCR was the method, and the copy in TCRdb shows in-frame clones only, minus some. The sample includes more than 300,000 clones, about 88% of them seen just once. Documented treatment: some 20 received Ad26.COV2.S at low or high dose, single or two shots; several received placebo; per-sample allocation not given. At day 63 after the first vaccine or placebo injection, samples were drawn. Wuhan-strain spike was delivered by a replication-incompetent Ad26 vector. Germline CDR1 is GTSNPN and CDR2 is SVGIG (reference sequence). The CDR3 covers 14 residues. V gave up 1 base and J gave up 7 bases, with 16 bases separating them.

This chain connects TRBV30 to TRBJ1-2; D uncertain. Sample: peripheral blood, taken in a trial of Ad26.COV2.S vaccine versus placebo. The TCR comes from a person between 18 and 60 years old who received the Ad26.COV2.S COVID-19 vaccine or a placebo. The CDR3: CAWSGVYTDPGYTF. CDR3 bases: TGTGCCTGGAGTGGTGTTTATACAGACCCTGGCTACACCTTC.